The entry below describes one T cell receptor beta chain. The data are from a study of blood T cell repertoires in COVID-19. The wider study: Acute-phase and convalescent COVID-19 samples originated in the United States, Italy and Spain.

Generated by immunoSEQ multiplex PCR, the TCRdb table keeps only in-frame clones and is missing some. The sample has 70,000 or so clones; 86% are singletons. The sequencing input was peripheral blood. The receptor's source is a woman aged 60 to 75 with acute or convalescent COVID-19.

CDR3: CASSPGQGGLREKLFF. The CDR3 DNA follows: TGTGCCAGCTCGCCGGGACAGGGCGGATTAAGAGAAAAACTGTTTTTT. V usage is TRBV18 and J usage is TRBJ1-4, with TRBD1 matching 9 bases. From germline, CDR1 is KGHSH and CDR2 LQKENI. This CDR3 contains 16 residues. J lost 8 bases, V lost 6 bases, and 13 bases had no gene match.